The 20 T cell receptor beta chains below come from one sample, sequenced in a study of cytomegalovirus exposure and HLA in healthy donors. PCR used 60 Vbeta primers and 13 Jbeta primers. Some clones are missing from TCRdb's copy, which holds only in-frame ones; the method was immunoSEQ multiplex PCR. The table has roughly 140,000 clones, roughly 78% seen once. The sequenced material came from PBMCs. These receptor sequences come from a middle-aged man in good health and CMV-seropositive.

The V gene is TRBV29-1, the J gene TRBJ1-2; TRBD1 matches at 7 bases. The junction had 6 bases not matched to a gene; V was cut back by 4 bases and J by 4 bases. The germline V gene encodes CDR1 SQVTM and CDR2 ANQGSEA. There are 13 residues in the CDR3. DNA for the CDR3: TGCAGCGTTGCTGGACAGGTTTCCTATGGCTACACCTTC. It yields the protein CSVAGQVSYGYTF.

The gene calls are TRBV9 and TRBJ2-1; a weak D match, TRBD2 (6 bases). V was shortened by 0 bases and J by 4 bases, with 11 bases between the two germline ends. Germline V lookup: CDR1 SGDLS, CDR2 YYNGEE. The CDR3 contains 15 residues. This chain's CDR3 is CASSVVSGPYNEQFF. In DNA form, the CDR3 reads TGTGCCAGCAGCGTAGTCAGCGGGCCTTACAATGAGCAGTTCTTC.

This clone was detected only a few times. The gene calls are TRBV5-1 and TRBJ2-2; 10 bases agree with TRBD2. The CDR3 loop spans 16 amino acids. Trimming took 3 bases from V and 3 from J; bases not matched to a gene: 5. Germline V lookup: CDR1 SGHRS, CDR2 YFSETQ. CDR3 in DNA: TGCGCCAGCAGCTCCGGGACTAGCGCCTACACCGGGGAGCTGTTTTTT. Translation gives CASSSGTSAYTGELFF.

For the CDR3, the DNA is TGTGCCAGCAGACCGGAGTGGAACTATGGCTACACCTTC. Translation gives CASRPEWNYGYTF. This sequence joins TRBV6-5 and TRBJ1-2; D unclear. Germline CDR1 reads MNHEY; CDR2 reads SVGAGI. The CDR3 is 13 amino acids. With 6 bases removed from V and 2 bases from J, the gap between germline ends came to 10 bases.

The V call is TRBV19, the J call TRBJ2-1; TRBD1 aligns across 7 bases. Germline V gene lookup returns CDR1 LNHDA and CDR2 SQIVND (reference sequence). CDR3 size: 16 residues. The V gene end was trimmed by 7 bases and the J gene end by 1 base; junction bases not matched to a gene: 10. CDR3 protein: CASNSPGQASYNEQFF. In nucleotides, the CDR3 is TGTGCCAGTAACTCCCCCGGACAGGCGTCCTACAATGAGCAGTTCTTC.

To note about this clone: Mismatch with germline at one junction end may stem from a read error. The chain links TRBV7-8 to TRBJ1-2, with a tentative D call TRBD1 (6 bases). This CDR3 has 13 residues. Germline V gives CDR1 SGHVS, CDR2 FQNEAQ. In DNA form, the CDR3 reads TGTGCCAGCAGCTTGGACAGCCAATATGGCTGCACCTTC. Its protein product is CASSLDSQYGCTF.

The chain couples TRBV4-3 to TRBJ2-7; D gene ambiguous. Trimming took 1 base from V and 0 from J, leaving 13 bases between them. The CDR3 covers 16 residues. The V gene's germline CDR1 is LGHNA and CDR2 YSLEER. CDR3 amino acids: CASSQVTTESSYEQYF. DNA of the CDR3: TGCGCCAGCAGCCAAGTCACTACCGAAAGCTCCTACGAGCAGTACTTC.

This clone has just one count. The gene calls are TRBV27 and TRBJ2-7, with 9 nucleotides matching TRBD2. Germline CDR1 and CDR2: MNHEY and SMNVEV (reference sequence). J lost 2 bases, V lost 4 bases, and 9 bases had no gene match. The CDR3 sequence is 16 residues long. The CDR3, as DNA: TGTGCCAGCAGTTCTGGCCGGGCTAGCGGGACCTACGAGCAGTACTTC. Amino acids: CASSSGRASGTYEQYF.

The gene calls are TRBV2 and TRBJ2-5, with 12 bases matching TRBD1. This CDR3 contains 16 residues. Germline V gives CDR1 SNHLY, CDR2 FYNNEI. V lost 10 bases and J lost 5; bases outside the gene matches: 14. CDR3 DNA: TGTGCCACGCGCCTTTCCGGGACAGGGGGCTGGGAGACCCAGTACTTC. Encoded protein: CATRLSGTGGWETQYF.

V and J are TRBV27 and TRBJ2-3; 14 nucleotides match TRBD2. The CDR3 runs 16 residues. Germline values: CDR1 MNHEY, CDR2 SMNVEV (reference sequence). Trimming at V came to 8 bases and at J to 4 bases, leaving 8 bases not matched to a gene. The CDR3 loop is CASRFGTSGSSDTQYF. The CDR3 coding sequence is TGTGCCAGCCGCTTCGGGACTAGCGGGAGCTCAGATACGCAGTATTTT.

The V and J genes are TRBV27 and TRBJ2-5; unclear D gene. The closer fit of TRBJ2-7 to the DNA end suggests the J call may be wrong. Germline-derived CDR1 and CDR2 are MNHEY and SMNVEV (reference sequence). The CDR3 covers 13 residues. This CDR3 is CASSSNTVYEQYF. DNA for the CDR3: TGTGCCAGCAGTTCCAATACAGTCTACGAGCAGTACTTC.

This clone was counted between two and nine times. In DNA, the CDR3 is TGTGCCAGCGGGACTGGGACTAGGGGAGGGACCGGGGAGCTGTTTTTT. Encoded protein: CASGTGTRGGTGELFF. The chain recombines TRBV28 with TRBJ2-2; 8 positions agree with TRBD2. Germline V gene sequence: CDR1 MDHEN, CDR2 SYDVKM. This CDR3 region has 16 residues. The trim removed 8 bases at V and 5 bases at J, leaving 13 bases unmatched.

In DNA form, the CDR3 reads TGTGCCAGCAGTGACTCGAGGACTAGCGGCCGCTCCTACAATGAGCAGTTCTTC. Encoded protein: CASSDSRTSGRSYNEQFF. The rearrangement joins TRBV6-4 to TRBJ2-1, with 10 bases aligning to TRBD2. The CDR3 runs 18 residues. From germline, CDR1 is MRHNA and CDR2 SNTAGT. Trimming removed 0 bases from V and 0 bases from J; junction bases left unmatched: 5.

The rearrangement links TRBV4-3 to TRBJ2-3; 11 bases fit TRBD2. The CDR3 loop spans 15 amino acids. J lost 1 base, V lost 5 bases, and 2 bases had no gene match. Germline V gives CDR1 LGHNA, CDR2 YSLEER. CDR3 protein: CASSTGLAGTDTQYF. The CDR3 DNA reads TGCGCCAGCAGCACGGGACTAGCGGGCACAGATACGCAGTATTTT.

The chain employs TRBV28 and TRBJ1-3; D perhaps matches TRBD1 (5 bases). This CDR3 is 15 amino acids long. V shed 5 bases and J shed 3 bases, with 14 bases lying between them. Germline V gives CDR1 MDHEN, CDR2 SYDVKM. This CDR3 is CASSKQVAGGNTIYF. The DNA for the CDR3 is TGTGCCAGCAGTAAACAGGTGGCAGGTGGAAACACCATATATTTT.

The chain has TRBV2 and TRBJ2-2; TRBD1 is a possible D gene (5 bases). Per germline, CDR1 SNHLY and CDR2 FYNNEI. CDR3 length: 19 amino acids. V was pared by 3 bases and J by 4 bases, with 24 bases between. CDR3 residues: CASSEEPRGTRMVTGELFF. The CDR3 coding sequence is TGTGCCAGCAGTGAGGAACCTAGGGGCACCCGAATGGTCACCGGGGAGCTGTTTTTT.

This clone has only a few counts. The chain carries TRBV5-6 and TRBJ1-1; D remains ambiguous. Per germline, CDR1 SGHDT and CDR2 YYEEEE. This CDR3 contains 14 residues. The V gene lost 4 bases and the J gene lost 6 bases, with 16 bases spanning the gap. The CDR3 spells CASSPLGGSPEAFF. In nucleotides, the CDR3 is TGTGCCAGCAGCCCTCTGGGAGGGTCCCCTGAAGCTTTCTTT.

This clone was observed once. The rearrangement links TRBV27 to TRBJ2-5; 7 bases align to TRBD2. CDR3 length: 15 residues. CDR1 MNHEY and CDR2 SMNVEV come from the germline V gene (reference sequence). Trimming removed 4 bases from V and 5 bases from J; junction bases left unmatched: 10. CDR3 DNA: TGTGCCAGCAGTTCCCGGGACTACCTGGGGGAGACCCAGTACTTC. Its translation: CASSSRDYLGETQYF.

The chain links TRBV23-1 to TRBJ2-5; no definite D call. The J call may be mistaken, given a closer DNA end match to TRBJ2-7. TRBV23-1 carries the ORF label, with uncertain function. The CDR3 has 14 residues. CDR3: CASRPGQNLYEQYF. DNA for the CDR3: TGCGCCAGCAGGCCTGGGCAGAACCTCTACGAGCAGTACTTC.

The rearrangement uses TRBV27 and TRBJ1-1; D unclear. V was clipped by 2 bases and J by 0 bases, with 7 bases between them. In germline, CDR1 is MNHEY, CDR2 SMNVEV (reference sequence). The CDR3 length is 14 residues. The CDR3 sequence is CASSLQFMNTEAFF. For the CDR3, the DNA is TGTGCCAGCAGTTTACAGTTCATGAACACTGAAGCTTTCTTT.